This note documents a single TCR beta chain sequence. The antigen remains unidentified. The CDR3 loop spans 15 amino acids. Germline CDR1 MNHEY, CDR2 SVGEGT. Deletions cut 2 bases from V and 6 bases from J, with 17 bases between. This specimen comes from a study of T cell responses to AZD1222 COVID-19 vaccine. Study details: Second-dose schedules of about 4 or about 12 weeks were combined. General study results and limits: There were repertoire samples only from the period after the peak T cell response. Researchers report vaccine-associated CD4 TCRs spanning spike, with dominance at 160-218 and 743-854. With two AZD1222 doses given, Spike-specific TCR breadth and depth both rose.

Clones were sequenced by immunoSEQ multiplex PCR, and TCRdb holds only the in-frame ones, with some missing. The sample lists roughly 180,000 clones, roughly nine tenths occurring once. V and J are TRBV6-2 or TRBV6-3 and TRBJ2-7; the D gene is possibly TRBD1 (6 bases). Source: peripheral blood, taken on day 0 of AZD1222 vaccination. The receptor was isolated from an adult in good health. DNA of the CDR3: TGTGCCAGCAGTTACGGTTACAGGGACCAAAGCGAGCAGTACTTC. It yields the protein CASSYGYRDQSEQYF.